These 27 T cell receptor beta chains were sequenced from one sample in a study of CD8 T cells in Susac syndrome. The RNA input was 0.5 to 1 ug, and it was reverse transcribed with random hexamers. TCRdb reprocessed the immunoSEQ multiplex PCR reads via MiXCR and lists one record per CDR3 protein. This sample yields 100,000 or so distinct CDR3 sequences, of which roughly 92% are seen a single time; 0.12% belongs to the top ten. The sample taken for sequencing was CD8+ T cells from PBMCs. Receptor source: a human donor in good health.

The rearrangement links TRBV20-1 to TRBJ1-1, with D possibly matching TRBD1 (6 bases). V was pared by 0 bases and J by 6 bases, with 20 bases between. CDR3 length: 16 amino acids. The germline V gene encodes CDR1 DFQATT and CDR2 SNEGSKA (reference sequence). The chain's CDR3 is CSARDTLGGRKAEAFF. CDR3 in DNA: TGCAGTGCTAGAGATACCCTGGGGGGGCGAAAGGCTGAAGCTTTCTTT.

This clonotype was detected only once. The chain recombines TRBV7-2 with TRBJ1-1; TRBD1 matches 7 bases. The CDR3 length is 16 residues. V trimming: 5 bases; J trimming: 4 bases; junction bases outside the gene matches: 13. Germline assignment: CDR1 SGHTA and CDR2 FQGNSA. As DNA, the CDR3 is TGTGCCAGCAGCGCAGAACAGGGGTCTGGGTTCACTGAAGCTTTCTTT. It encodes CASSAEQGSGFTEAFF. The variable domain in full, completed from reference TRBV7-2 and TRBJ1-1, reads GAGVSQSPSNKVTEKGKDVELRCDPISGHTALYWYRQSLGQGLEFLIYFQGNSAPDKSGLPSDRFSAERTGGSVSTLTIQRTQQEDSAVYLCASSAEQGSGFTEAFFGQGTRLTVV.

The chain is built from TRBV7-9 and TRBJ2-3; D is unclear. In germline, CDR1 is SEHNR, CDR2 FQNEAQ (reference sequence). This CDR3 has 12 amino acids. With 1 base removed from V and 3 bases from J, the gap between germline ends came to 2 bases. The DNA for the CDR3 is TGTGCCAGCAGCTTAGAAACAGATACGCAGTATTTT. Amino acids: CASSLETDTQYF.

The rearrangement links TRBV7-3 to TRBJ1-2; D is possibly TRBD1 (6 bases). V was trimmed by 5 bases and J by 4 bases, leaving 14 bases between them. In germline, CDR1 is SGHTA, CDR2 FQGTGA. The CDR3 consists of 14 residues. In DNA, the CDR3 is TGTGCCAGCAGCCTCGCCAGGGGCGGCTATGGCTACACCTTC. Protein: CASSLARGGYGYTF.

The J gene is TRBJ2-1, the V gene TRBV4-2; no clear D gene. Germline CDR1 LGHNA, CDR2 YNFKEQ. The CDR3 totals 17 residues. V lost 4 bases and J lost 4, with 20 bases in between. The chain's CDR3 is CASSPRLDGYLYNEQFF. The CDR3 region has the DNA TGTGCCAGCAGCCCTCGACTCGACGGGTATTTGTACAATGAGCAGTTCTTC.

This chain connects TRBV29-1 to TRBJ2-1; 7 bases fit TRBD2. V dropped 4 bases and J dropped 7; count of bases not matched to a gene: 7. The CDR3 loop spans 13 amino acids. In germline, CDR1 is SQVTM, CDR2 ANQGSEA. The CDR3 here is CSVVPGGSNEQFF. In nucleotides, the CDR3 is TGCAGCGTTGTTCCGGGAGGTAGTAATGAGCAGTTCTTC.

V gene TRBV11-3 combines with J gene TRBJ2-3, with TRBD2 matching over 9 bases. V was pared by 4 bases and J by 0 bases, with 2 bases of the junction left unmatched. Germline lookup yields CDR1 SGHNT and CDR2 YENEEA. This CDR3 has 15 residues. CDR3 region: CASSSSGGSTDTQYF. CDR3 coding DNA: TGTGCCAGCAGCTCCAGCGGGGGGAGCACAGATACGCAGTATTTT.

The genes are TRBV6-1 and TRBJ1-5; 8 bases fit TRBD1. The V gene end was trimmed by 5 bases and the J gene end by 5 bases; junction bases not matched to a gene: 14. Germline V gives CDR1 MNHNS, CDR2 SASEGT. The CDR3 sequence is 17 residues long. The DNA for the CDR3 is TGTGCCAGCAGTACGGGTCCGGGACAGGTTTACGATCAGCCCCAGCATTTT. This translates into CASSTGPGQVYDQPQHF.

The table lists this clonotype with a count of one. J is TRBJ1-4 and V is TRBV20-1; D is unclear. There are 14 residues in the CDR3. Looked up from germline, CDR1 is DFQATT and CDR2 is SNEGSKA (reference sequence). Trimming pared 1 base from V and 5 bases from J, leaving 11 bases between. CDR3 DNA: TGCAGTGCTAGAGGGGGAAACACGAATGAAAAACTGTTTTTT. Translation: CSARGGNTNEKLFF.

J is TRBJ2-7 and V is TRBV27, with a possible D match to TRBD2 (5 bases). The germline V gene has CDR1 MNHEY and CDR2 SMNVEV (reference sequence). This CDR3 is 12 amino acids long. Trimming stripped 6 bases from V and 3 bases from J, with 9 bases between. CDR3 sequence (DNA): TGTGCCAGCAGGGAGGACGGCTACGAGCAGTACTTC. This sequence encodes CASREDGYEQYF.

V is TRBV6-2 or TRBV6-3 and J is TRBJ2-2, with 9 bases identical to TRBD1. In germline, CDR1 is MNHEY, CDR2 SVGEGT. CDR3 length: 16 residues. V shed 0 bases and J 5 bases; nucleotides not matched to a gene: 4. The CDR3 sequence: CASSYSGTGRTGELFF. The CDR3 bases are TGTGCCAGCAGTTACTCGGGGACAGGGCGAACCGGGGAGCTGTTTTTT.

The chain carries TRBV4-3 and TRBJ1-1; D is unclear. Germline values: CDR1 LGHNA, CDR2 YSLEER. Trimming left V 1 base short and J 4 bases short, with 10 bases between. This CDR3 is built from 14 residues. The chain's CDR3 is CASSQGGPATEAFF. The CDR3 DNA reads as TGCGCCAGCAGCCAAGGTGGACCGGCCACTGAAGCTTTCTTT.

The chain links TRBV12-3 or TRBV12-4 to TRBJ2-7; TRBD2 matches at 13 bases. V lost 5 bases and J lost 3; bases outside the gene matches: 7. The CDR3 extends over 16 amino acids. The CDR3 protein is CASSLGTSGNYYEQYF. Written as DNA, the CDR3 is TGTGCCAGCAGTCTTGGGACTAGCGGGAACTACTACGAGCAGTACTTC.

V gene TRBV12-3 or TRBV12-4 combines with J gene TRBJ2-1; 10 nucleotides align to TRBD1. V shed 6 bases, J shed 10 bases, and the junction held 9 bases outside the gene matches. The CDR3 totals 14 residues. Here the CDR3 DNA reads TGTGCCAGCAGAACCGGGACAGGGGAATTCGAGCAGTTCTTC. Its protein product is CASRTGTGEFEQFF.

The chain couples TRBV20-1 to TRBJ2-2, with 9 bases that match TRBD2. This CDR3 region has 16 residues. The V segment lost 1 base and the J segment 5 bases; nucleotides outside the gene matches: 8. Per the germline V gene, CDR1 is DFQATT and CDR2 is SNEGSKA (reference sequence). This chain's CDR3 is CSARGAGGPRTGELFF. The DNA for the CDR3 is TGCAGTGCTAGAGGGGCGGGAGGGCCGAGAACCGGGGAGCTGTTTTTT.

The chain employs TRBV6-2 or TRBV6-3 and TRBJ1-2; D is unclear. Trimming took off 6 bases at V and 0 bases at J, with 11 bases between the two ends. This CDR3 is built from 14 residues. Looked up from germline, CDR1 is MNHEY and CDR2 is SVGEGT. As DNA, the CDR3 is TGTGCCAGCAGGCAGACTGAAGCTAACTATGGCTACACCTTC. Amino acids: CASRQTEANYGYTF.

V and J are TRBV12-3 or TRBV12-4 and TRBJ1-5; D gene ambiguous. This CDR3 comprises 14 residues. Trimming took off 2 bases at V and 3 bases at J, with 8 bases between the two ends. The CDR3 spells CASSLRAANQPQHF. CDR3 sequence (DNA): TGTGCCAGCAGTTTACGGGCAGCCAATCAGCCCCAGCATTTT.

The rearrangement uses TRBV30 and TRBJ2-7; the match to TRBD2 covers 10 bases. CDR1 is GTSNPN, CDR2 SVGIG, per germline (reference sequence). V dropped 3 bases and J dropped 4; count of bases not matched to a gene: 3. The length of the CDR3 is 13 residues. The CDR3 loop is CAWRTSGAYEQYF. CDR3 sequence (DNA): TGTGCCTGGAGAACTAGCGGGGCATACGAGCAGTACTTC.

V usage is TRBV10-3 and J usage is TRBJ2-5; D may be TRBD2 (6 bases). V was shortened by 0 bases and J by 4 bases, with 9 bases between the two germline ends. Germline V gives CDR1 ENHRY, CDR2 SYGVKD. The CDR3 covers 14 residues. Here the CDR3 DNA reads TGTGCCATCAGTGAGTCGACTAGAGGAGAGACCCAGTACTTC. Encoded protein: CAISESTRGETQYF.

The rearrangement uses TRBV7-9 and TRBJ2-3, with 7 nucleotides matching TRBD2. This CDR3 has 14 amino acids. J lost 2 bases, V lost 10 bases, and 9 bases had no gene match. Looked up from germline, CDR1 is SEHNR and CDR2 is FQNEAQ (reference sequence). The CDR3 loop reads CATGGGAITDTQYF. Here the CDR3 DNA reads TGTGCCACCGGCGGGGGAGCGATCACAGATACGCAGTATTTT.

V is TRBV4-3 and J is TRBJ2-4; D may be TRBD1 (6 bases). Trimming shortened V by 0 bases and J by 6 bases, and 15 bases separated the two germline ends. This CDR3 contains 16 residues. CDR1 LGHNA and CDR2 YSLEER come from the germline V gene. CDR3 sequence reads: CASSQDMAGVINIQYF. The CDR3 region has the DNA TGCGCCAGCAGCCAAGATATGGCAGGGGTAATAAACATTCAGTACTTC.

The chain couples TRBV7-2 to TRBJ1-5; D possibly corresponds to TRBD1 (6 bases). The CDR3 is 14 residues long. Germline CDR1 reads SGHTA; CDR2 reads FQGNSA. The ends were cut back, 3 bases at V and 6 bases at J, with 12 bases in the middle. Written as DNA, the CDR3 is TGTGCCAGCAGCTTGGGGGGGCCGAGTCAGCCCCAGCATTTT. Translated, it gives CASSLGGPSQPQHF.

The chain carries TRBV20-1 and TRBJ1-2; possible D gene TRBD1, 5 bases. The germline V and J ends were trimmed by 7 bases and 5 bases, with 14 bases remaining between them. The CDR3 is 12 residues long. Germline V CDR1 and CDR2: DFQATT, SNEGSKA (reference sequence). CDR3 in amino acids: CSGGTASYGYTF. The CDR3 region has the DNA TGCAGTGGGGGGACTGCCTCTTATGGCTACACCTTC.

This chain connects TRBV4-3 to TRBJ2-5, with 8 nucleotides matching TRBD2. Germline loops: CDR1 LGHNA, CDR2 YSLEER. This CDR3 spans 14 amino acids. The V segment lost 5 bases and the J segment 4 bases; nucleotides outside the gene matches: 6. CDR3 DNA sequence: TGCGCCAGCAGCGGCGGGGGGAGCGGAGAGACCCAGTACTTC. It codes for CASSGGGSGETQYF.

The chain couples TRBV30 to TRBJ1-1; D gene uncertain. V lost 2 bases, J lost 3 bases, and 7 bases lay in between. The CDR3 is made up of 12 amino acids. Germline values: CDR1 GTSNPN, CDR2 SVGIG (reference sequence). CDR3 coding DNA: TGTGCCTGGAGTCCAGAGTACACTGAAGCTTTCTTT. The encoded protein is CAWSPEYTEAFF.

This chain connects TRBV20-1 to TRBJ2-1; D not resolved. The CDR3 spans 13 residues. Trimming stripped 6 bases from V and 0 bases from J, with 9 bases between. Germline-derived CDR1 and CDR2 are DFQATT and SNEGSKA (reference sequence). CDR3 amino acids: CSAGVNSYNEQFF. The DNA of the CDR3 is TGCAGTGCCGGAGTCAACTCCTACAATGAGCAGTTCTTC.

The J gene is TRBJ2-7, the V gene TRBV5-6; perhaps D is TRBD1 or TRBD2 (5 bases each). With 0 bases removed from V and 6 bases from J, the gap between germline ends came to 7 bases. This CDR3 is built from 12 residues. CDR1 is SGHDT and CDR2 is YYEEEE in the germline V gene. The CDR3 DNA is TGTGCCAGCAGCTTGGGAGGGGCCGAGCAGTACTTC. Its protein is CASSLGGAEQYF.